This T cell receptor (beta chain) was retrieved from a study of blood T cell repertoires in COVID-19. Study overall: Acute-phase and convalescent COVID-19 samples originated in the United States, Italy and Spain. PBMCs, B-cell-depleted T cells, or T cells were the source of the cDNA or gDNA that made up the material.

In the study's own analysis: Amplification with reference gene primers provided the estimates of nucleated cell counts. TCRdb keeps only in-frame clones here, not all; method: immunoSEQ multiplex PCR. The V and J calls and the clone size are those of that table, but D and trimming were determined from the DNA. Among tens of thousands of clones listed, 82% were seen once. Germline lookup yields CDR1 LNHDA and CDR2 SQIVND (reference sequence). The CDR3 loop spans 19 amino acids. V was clipped by 7 bases and J by 5 bases, with 30 bases between them. Material for sequencing was peripheral blood. The sequence derives from a human donor in a cohort sampled during active COVID-19. The chain joins TRBV19 to TRBJ1-5; maybe TRBD1 (6 bases). The CDR3 loop is CASTRGGIRGWGSDQPQHF. As DNA, the CDR3 is TGTGCCAGTACCAGAGGGGGTATCAGGGGTTGGGGATCAGATCAGCCCCAGCATTTT.